This is a list of T cell receptor beta chains from one sample in a study of cytomegalovirus exposure and HLA in healthy donors. This table comes from immunoSEQ multiplex PCR, and its TCRdb copy is limited to in-frame clones, with some not included. The repertoire shows about 170,000 clones; the top ten hold over 1%. The source material was PBMCs. The receptor set was obtained from a woman aged 55-75 years in good health and CMV-seronegative. Both conserved end residues are part of each CDR3. The order of the fields is J gene, V gene, D gene, CDR3 protein, CDR3 DNA. A D gene is named only where the DNA matches it firmly.

j_call: TRBJ2-1
v_call: TRBV19
d_call: .
cdr3_aa: CASSQLGGAPYNEQFF
cdr3_nt: TGTGCCAGTAGCCAACTTGGGGGGGCCCCCTACAATGAGCAGTTCTTC

j_call: TRBJ1-5
v_call: TRBV7-9
d_call: .
cdr3_aa: CASSPTDPSNQPQHF
cdr3_nt: TGTGCCAGCAGCCCGACTGACCCGAGCAATCAGCCCCAGCATTTT

j_call: TRBJ1-1
v_call: TRBV5-1
d_call: .
cdr3_aa: CASSLGTGKNTEAFF
cdr3_nt: TGCGCCAGCAGCTTGGGTACAGGGAAGAACACTGAAGCTTTCTTT

j_call: TRBJ2-7
v_call: TRBV29-1
d_call: .
cdr3_aa: CSVRQGKTYEQYF
cdr3_nt: TGCAGCGTAAGGCAGGGGAAGACCTACGAGCAGTACTTC

j_call: TRBJ1-1
v_call: TRBV10-1
d_call: .
cdr3_aa: CASSPGHNTEAFF
cdr3_nt: TGCGCCAGCAGCCCGGGACACAACACTGAAGCTTTCTTT

j_call: TRBJ2-3
v_call: TRBV11-2
d_call: TRBD1
cdr3_aa: CASSSRGQGTDTQYF
cdr3_nt: TGTGCCAGCAGCTCCCGAGGACAGGGTACAGATACGCAGTATTTT

j_call: TRBJ2-7
v_call: TRBV2
d_call: TRBD2
cdr3_aa: CASNVAGARQYF
cdr3_nt: TGTGCCAGCAATGTTGCGGGAGCGCGCCAGTACTTC

j_call: TRBJ1-1
v_call: TRBV7-2
d_call: .
cdr3_aa: CASSLATANTEAFF
cdr3_nt: TGTGCCAGCAGCTTAGCGACAGCAAACACTGAAGCTTTCTTT

j_call: TRBJ2-5
v_call: TRBV10-1
d_call: .
cdr3_aa: CASSVSGKGAQYF
cdr3_nt: TGCGCCAGCAGTGTATCGGGAAAGGGGGCCCAGTACTTC

j_call: TRBJ2-2
v_call: TRBV6-5
d_call: .
cdr3_aa: CASADTGELFF
cdr3_nt: TGTGCCAGTGCGGACACCGGGGAGCTGTTTTTT

j_call: TRBJ2-1
v_call: TRBV4-3
d_call: TRBD2
cdr3_aa: CASSQEGGSGGLLRDEQFF
cdr3_nt: TGCGCCAGCAGCCAAGAAGGTGGTAGCGGGGGGCTCCTACGGGATGAGCAGTTCTTC

j_call: TRBJ2-7
v_call: TRBV7-2
d_call: .
cdr3_aa: CASSQDFNSYEQYF
cdr3_nt: TGTGCCAGCAGCCAAGACTTCAACTCCTACGAGCAGTACTTC

j_call: TRBJ1-1
v_call: TRBV11-2
d_call: .
cdr3_aa: CASSLTGISKTEAFF
cdr3_nt: TGTGCCAGCAGCTTAACGGGGATCTCGAAGACTGAAGCTTTCTTT

j_call: TRBJ1-2
v_call: TRBV9
d_call: TRBD1
cdr3_aa: CASSSLTGVNYGYTF
cdr3_nt: TGTGCCAGCAGCTCCCTGACAGGGGTTAACTATGGCTACACCTTC

j_call: TRBJ2-1
v_call: TRBV27
d_call: TRBD2
cdr3_aa: CASSSTSGLAGGWKNEQFF
cdr3_nt: TGTGCCAGCAGTTCCACATCCGGACTAGCGGGAGGGTGGAAGAATGAGCAGTTCTTC

j_call: TRBJ2-1
v_call: TRBV6-5
d_call: TRBD1
cdr3_aa: CASTGTVNNEQFF
cdr3_nt: TGTGCCAGCACCGGGACAGTTAACAATGAGCAGTTCTTC

j_call: TRBJ2-1
v_call: TRBV5-8
d_call: .
cdr3_aa: CASSVRLVSLSAEQFF
cdr3_nt: TGTGCCAGCAGCGTGAGACTAGTATCTCTGAGCGCTGAGCAGTTCTTC

j_call: TRBJ2-1
v_call: TRBV12-2
d_call: .
cdr3_aa: CASRTKTPSGRPFDEQFF
cdr3_nt: TGTGCAAGCCGTACAAAAACTCCTAGCGGGAGGCCCTTTGATGAGCAGTTCTTC

j_call: TRBJ2-2
v_call: TRBV6-4
d_call: .
cdr3_aa: CASSREMNTGELFF
cdr3_nt: TGTGCCAGCAGCCGGGAGATGAACACCGGGGAGCTGTTTTTT

j_call: TRBJ2-5
v_call: TRBV10-3
d_call: .
cdr3_aa: CAISAAGQETQYF
cdr3_nt: TGTGCCATCAGTGCGGCGGGCCAAGAGACCCAGTACTTC

j_call: TRBJ1-1
v_call: TRBV7-6
d_call: .
cdr3_aa: CASSRSREGLNTEAFF
cdr3_nt: TGTGCCAGCAGCCGGTCTAGGGAGGGGCTGAACACTGAAGCTTTCTTT

j_call: TRBJ2-3
v_call: TRBV7-3
d_call: TRBD2
cdr3_aa: CASSLSSSGGADTQYF
cdr3_nt: TGTGCCAGCAGCTTATCCTCTAGCGGGGGGGCAGATACGCAGTATTTT

j_call: TRBJ2-1
v_call: TRBV27
d_call: TRBD2
cdr3_aa: CASSWGLQSYNEQFF
cdr3_nt: TGTGCCAGCAGTTGGGGACTACAATCCTACAATGAGCAGTTCTTC

j_call: TRBJ1-5
v_call: TRBV5-4
d_call: .
cdr3_aa: CASSSGGVRNQPQHF
cdr3_nt: TGTGCCAGCAGCTCCGGGGGGGTTCGCAATCAGCCCCAGCATTTT

j_call: TRBJ1-1
v_call: TRBV13
d_call: TRBD1
cdr3_aa: CASSLDPGGNTEAFF
cdr3_nt: TGTGCCAGCAGCTTAGACCCAGGGGGGAACACTGAAGCTTTCTTT

j_call: TRBJ2-1
v_call: TRBV9
d_call: .
cdr3_aa: CASSVAGDFYNEQFF
cdr3_nt: TGTGCCAGCAGCGTAGCTGGGGACTTTTACAATGAGCAGTTCTTC